The rows below give T cell receptor beta chains drawn from one sample of a study of blood T cell repertoires in COVID-19. The assay was immunoSEQ multiplex PCR, and TCRdb's table has in-frame clones only and misses some. Found here are hundreds of thousands of clones, 80% of them singletons; the top ten hold around 4.7%. The sample consisted of PBMCs or T cells enriched from blood (not recorded which). These receptors were taken from a man aged 30-40 years with acute COVID-19. Both conserved end residues are part of each CDR3. A D gene is named only where the DNA matches it firmly. The size field is filled for only some rows; it gives once, few, many or a size class.

D	size	V	J	DNA	CDR3
NA	NA	TRBV23-1	TRBJ2-5	TGCGCCAGCAGTTGTCCGGGGGAGACCCAGTACTTC	CASSCPGETQYF
NA	few	TRBV19	TRBJ2-2	TGTGCCAGTAGCCGGGGATTGAACACCGGGGAGCTGTTTTTT	CASSRGLNTGELFF
NA	NA	TRBV5-1	TRBJ2-5	TGCGCCAGCAGCCCTACACTAATGGAGACCCAGTACTTC	CASSPTLMETQYF
NA	NA	TRBV21-1	TRBJ2-7	TGTGCCAGCAGTACCACGGTAGGGAGACAGGGATCCCACGAGCAGTACTTC	CASSTTVGRQGSHEQYF
TRBD1	few	TRBV3-1/TRBV3-2	TRBJ1-5	TGTGCCAGCAGCCAAGATCCAGGGGGTGGTCAGCCCCAGCATTTT	CASSQDPGGGQPQHF
TRBD1	NA	TRBV5-1	TRBJ2-7	TGCGCCAGCAGCTTACCGGGACAGGGGTTTTCCGAGCAGTACTTC	CASSLPGQGFSEQYF
NA	NA	TRBV14	TRBJ2-5	TGTGCCAGCAGCCAAGTGGGGGGAGCCCAAAGGACCCAGTACTTC	CASSQVGGAQRTQYF
TRBD2	once	TRBV12-5	TRBJ2-5	TGTGCTAGTGGTCTCGGACTAGCGGGGAGGGAGACCCAGTACTTC	CASGLGLAGRETQYF
TRBD1	NA	TRBV7-6	TRBJ2-5	TGTGCCAGCAGCTTAGGAGGCAGGGGGCTGGAGACCCAGTACTTC	CASSLGGRGLETQYF
NA	NA	TRBV7-9	TRBJ1-1	TGTGCCAGCAGCTTAGGGTGGGGGGACACTGAAGCTTTCTTT	CASSLGWGDTEAFF
NA	NA	TRBV7-6	TRBJ2-3	TGTGCCAGCAGCCACTCTAGCACAGATACGCAGTATTTT	CASSHSSTDTQYF
NA	NA	TRBV9	TRBJ1-5	TGTGCCAGCAGCTATCAGGGGAATCAGCCCCAGCATTTT	CASSYQGNQPQHF
TRBD1	NA	TRBV27	TRBJ1-4	TGTGCCAGCAGTTCAACAGGGGTTCGGGGGAATGAAAAACTGTTTTTT	CASSSTGVRGNEKLFF
TRBD1	many	TRBV6-5	TRBJ1-4	TGTGCCAGCAGGAGACAGGGAAGGGATGAAAAACTGTTTTTT	CASRRQGRDEKLFF
NA	NA	TRBV11-1	TRBJ1-1	TGTGCCAGCAGCTTATCAGGGGTCACTGAAGCTTTCTTT	CASSLSGVTEAFF
NA	NA	TRBV5-1	TRBJ2-5	TGCGCCAGCAGCTTGGAGGGGCCAATCAAAGAGACCCAGTACTTC	CASSLEGPIKETQYF
NA	NA	TRBV5-5	TRBJ2-7	TGTGCCAGCAGCCTGGGAACTATCGGGAACGAGCAGTACTTC	CASSLGTIGNEQYF
TRBD1	NA	TRBV7-6	TRBJ1-1	TGTGCCAGCAGCTTAGTACCCGAGACAGGGGTTAACACTGAAGCTTTCTTT	CASSLVPETGVNTEAFF
NA	few	TRBV12-3/TRBV12-4	TRBJ2-7	TGTGCCAGCAGTTTTGCGCAGCGATACGAGCAGTACTTC	CASSFAQRYEQYF
NA	NA	TRBV21-1	TRBJ2-2	TGTGCCAGCAGCAAAGAGGGAGGGTCGGACACCGGGGAGCTGTTTTTT	CASSKEGGSDTGELFF
NA	few	TRBV3-1/TRBV3-2	TRBJ1-2	TGTGCCAGCAGCCACTGGACTGATAACTATGGCTACACCTTC	CASSHWTDNYGYTF
TRBD2	NA	TRBV19	TRBJ2-7	TGTGCCAGTAGTATATCGAGCGGGGGGGCATACGAGCAGTACTTC	CASSISSGGAYEQYF
TRBD1	NA	TRBV5-1	TRBJ2-7	TGCGCCAGCAGCCCGACAGGGGGCGGTACCTACGAGCAGTACTTC	CASSPTGGGTYEQYF
NA	NA	TRBV6-5	TRBJ1-1	TGTGCCAGCGGCGACAAGTCGATGAACACTGAAGCTTTCTTT	CASGDKSMNTEAFF
TRBD1	NA	TRBV6-5	TRBJ1-2	TGTGCCAGTACAGGGGGCGCAGGGGGCTACACCTTC	CASTGGAGGYTF
TRBD1	NA	TRBV29-1	TRBJ1-2	TGCAGCGTTTCGACAGGGTTCGGCTACACCTTC	CSVSTGFGYTF
TRBD1	NA	TRBV14	TRBJ1-2	TGTGCCAGCAGCCTCGGACAGGGGGCCTATGGCTACACCTTC	CASSLGQGAYGYTF
TRBD1	NA	TRBV5-6	TRBJ1-5	TGTGCCAGCAGCTTGGCACAGGGGGAAAAGGGCAATCAGCCCCAGCATTTT	CASSLAQGEKGNQPQHF
NA	NA	TRBV30	TRBJ2-2	TGTGCCTGGAGTGTAAACAGGGAATCCGCGAACACCGGGGAGCTGTTTTTT	CAWSVNRESANTGELFF
TRBD1	NA	TRBV15	TRBJ2-7	TGTGCCACCAGCAGAGGTTCCGGGACAGCCTACGAGCAGTACTTC	CATSRGSGTAYEQYF
NA	once	TRBV2	TRBJ1-1	TGTGCCAGCAGTGATCGAGAGAACACTGAAGCTTTCTTT	CASSDRENTEAFF
TRBD1	NA	TRBV2	TRBJ1-5	TGTGCCAGCAGTGGCTACCGGGACAGGGCTACTCAGCCCCAGCATTTT	CASSGYRDRATQPQHF
TRBD1	NA	TRBV2	TRBJ1-3	TGTGCCAGCAAGTCGGGACAGGGCTATGGAAACACCATATATTTT	CASKSGQGYGNTIYF
NA	NA	TRBV29-1	TRBJ2-5	TGCAGCGTTGCTTTGGGGGGACCAGAAGAGACCCAGTACTTC	CSVALGGPEETQYF
NA	NA	TRBV6-6	TRBJ1-5	TGTGCCAGCAGTTACATGGAGGGGAATCAGCCCCAGCATTTT	CASSYMEGNQPQHF
NA	NA	TRBV5-6	TRBJ2-4	TGTGCCAGCAGCTATTCGAGCGGATCAAACATTCAGTACTTC	CASSYSSGSNIQYF
NA	NA	TRBV4-1	TRBJ1-1	TGCGCCAGCAGCCAAGGGGTCGGGAGTTTGAACACTGAAGCTTTCTTT	CASSQGVGSLNTEAFF
NA	NA	TRBV18	TRBJ2-3	TGTGCCAGCTCACCACCCTCCGGGACACCTGCAGAGACGCAGTATTTT	CASSPPSGTPAETQYF
NA	many	TRBV6-4	TRBJ2-2	TGTGCCAGCTCCCGAGACAGAATCACCGGGGAGCTGTTTTTT	CASSRDRITGELFF
NA	NA	TRBV16	TRBJ2-6	TGTGCCAGCGGAAAGGGGACTGGGGCCAACGTCCTGACTTTC	CASGKGTGANVLTF
NA	NA	TRBV28	TRBJ1-1	TGTGCCAGCAGCTCCCAAGGAGCAATGAACACTGAAGCTTTCTTT	CASSSQGAMNTEAFF
NA	NA	TRBV30	TRBJ1-1	TGTGCCTGGAGTCTCCCGGGACTCCGGGGAGCTTTCTTT	CAWSLPGLRGAFF
NA	NA	TRBV12-3/TRBV12-4	TRBJ2-7	TGTGCCAGCAGCCCCGGACAGACCTACGAGCAGTACTTC	CASSPGQTYEQYF
TRBD2	NA	TRBV5-1	TRBJ2-1	TGCGCCAGCAGCGCCGCGGTTGGTAGCGGGGGGCTAAGCTCCTACAATGAGCAGTTCTTC	CASSAAVGSGGLSSYNEQFF
TRBD1	NA	TRBV5-1	TRBJ1-4	TGCGCCAGCAGCTTTGGACAGGGTTATGAAAAACTGTTTTTT	CASSFGQGYEKLFF
NA	few	TRBV14	TRBJ2-7	TGTGCCAGCAGCCAAGATCGGCCAGCGTTAAACTACGAGCAGTACTTC	CASSQDRPALNYEQYF
NA	NA	TRBV9	TRBJ2-3	TGTGCCAGCAGCCAAGCCGGGACTGGGAAAACAGATACGCAGTATTTT	CASSQAGTGKTDTQYF
TRBD1	NA	TRBV29-1	TRBJ1-1	TGCAGCGTTGGAGACCAGGGGGCGATCCCTGAAGCTTTCTTT	CSVGDQGAIPEAFF